This T cell receptor beta chain was sequenced for a study of CD8+ T cells in alopecia areata. Across the study: It was oral tofacitinib, at 5 to 10 mg twice daily, that treated patients received. Tofacitinib ran 6 to 18 months, followed by 6 months off drug. Study observations and caveats: With one nonresponder, baseline CD8+ expansion's link to response remains uncertain.

Documented treatment: oral pan-JAK inhibitor, 5-10 mg twice daily. There are a few counts of this clone. Its specificity is unknown. The same CDR3 is also encoded by other DNA sequences in this sample. cDNA reverse transcribed from extracted RNA served as the sequencing template. Profiled with immunoSEQ multiplex PCR; TCRdb holds only in-frame clones, not every one. The table shows around 300,000 clones, with 45% to 70% occurring only once. The sequence was collected from a human donor with alopecia areata. Sample: CD4+ T cells sorted from blood, taken at week 52, from a patient treated with tofacitinib.

CDR3 in DNA: TGCAGCGTGGACAGGACGAACACCGGGGAGCTGTTTTTT. Translated: CSVDRTNTGELFF. The J gene is TRBJ2-2, the V gene TRBV29-1; TRBD1 matches at 7 bases. The germline V gene encodes CDR1 SQVTM and CDR2 ANQGSEA. The V gene end was trimmed by 6 bases and the J gene end by 0 bases; junction bases not matched to a gene: 1. CDR3 length equals 13 residues.